This TCR beta chain was profiled in a study of glioma-infiltrating T cells after dendritic cell vaccination. The table came from immunoSEQ multiplex PCR; TCRdb's copy has only in-frame clones and leaves some out. The sample shows 85,000 to 95,000 clones, just over 85% of them seen only once. Trimming took 2 bases from V and 8 from J, leaving 18 bases between them. The length of the CDR3 is 14 residues. Per germline, CDR1 GTSNPN and CDR2 SVGIG (reference sequence). The sequenced sample was blood, obtained before dendritic cell vaccination. The chain links TRBV30 to TRBJ1-2; D is perhaps TRBD1 (5 bases). The TCR originated in a human donor with glioblastoma. The CDR3 bases are TGTGCCTGGAGTCCGGGACTCTTACCGGGCGGCTACACCTTC. This codes for CAWSPGLLPGGYTF. Combining the CDR3 with reference TRBV30 and TRBJ1-2 gives the whole variable domain SQTIHQWPATLVQPVGSPLSLECTVEGTSNPNLYWYRQAAGRGLQLLFYSVGIGQISSEVPQNLSASRPQDRQFILSSKKLLLSDSGFYLCAWSPGLLPGGYTFGSGTRLTVV.